The source of this T cell receptor (beta chain) is a study of blood T cell repertoires in COVID-19. Study-wide background: Acute and convalescent COVID-19 samples came from the United States, Italy and Spain. PBMCs, B-cell-depleted T cells, or T cells were the source of the cDNA or gDNA that made up the material.

In the authors' methods: It was from reference gene primer amplification that nucleated cell counts were estimated. Generated by immunoSEQ multiplex PCR, the TCRdb table keeps only in-frame clones and is missing some. That table supplies the V and J calls and clone size; D and trimming were determined from the DNA. The sample has fewer than 350,000 clones; about 86% are singletons. Germline-derived CDR1 and CDR2 are SGHAT and FQNNGV. The CDR3 spans 14 residues. The V end lost 5 bases, the J end lost 4 bases, and 14 bases lay between the germline ends. The sequenced sample consisted of peripheral blood. The rearrangement uses TRBV11-2 and TRBJ1-2; TRBD1 is a possible D gene (5 bases). This TCR was sampled from a woman aged 55-70 years with active or convalescent COVID-19. The CDR3 loop reads CASSHGGSIYGYTF. As DNA, the CDR3 is TGTGCCAGCAGCCACGGGGGATCTATCTATGGCTACACCTTC.